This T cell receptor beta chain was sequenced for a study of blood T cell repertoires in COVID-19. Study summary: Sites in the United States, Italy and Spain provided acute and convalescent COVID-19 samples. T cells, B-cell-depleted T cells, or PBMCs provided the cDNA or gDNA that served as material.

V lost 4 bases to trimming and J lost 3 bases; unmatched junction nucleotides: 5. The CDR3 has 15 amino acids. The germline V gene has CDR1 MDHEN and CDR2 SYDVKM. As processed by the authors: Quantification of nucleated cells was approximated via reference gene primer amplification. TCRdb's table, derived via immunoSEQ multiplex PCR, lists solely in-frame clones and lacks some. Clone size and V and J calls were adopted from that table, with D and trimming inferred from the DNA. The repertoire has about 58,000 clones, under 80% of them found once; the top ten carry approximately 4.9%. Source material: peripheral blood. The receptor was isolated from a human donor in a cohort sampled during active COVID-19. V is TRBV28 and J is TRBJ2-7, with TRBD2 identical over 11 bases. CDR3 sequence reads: CASSSSGGTYYEQYF. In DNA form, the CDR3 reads TGTGCCAGCAGTTCTAGCGGGGGGACCTACTACGAGCAGTACTTC.